These 12 T cell receptor beta chains originate from one sample sequenced in a study of PD-1 blockade in classical Hodgkin lymphoma. Every patient experienced relapse after autologous stem cell transplantation, and brentuximab vedotin exposure varied. Libraries were prepared by immunoSEQ multiplex PCR; TCRdb keeps only in-frame clonotypes and omits some of them. Among about 84,000 clones listed, approximately 91% were seen once. The material was peripheral blood mononuclear cells (PBMCs), obtained at baseline. The receptors originated from a human donor with classical Hodgkin lymphoma.

This chain connects TRBV7-9 to TRBJ1-1; D ambiguous. Germline V gene sequence: CDR1 SEHNR, CDR2 FQNEAQ (reference sequence). Trimming removed 1 base from V and 5 bases from J, with 8 bases in between. The CDR3 totals 13 residues. The CDR3 coding sequence is TGTGCCAGCAGCTTAGACGGGGTTACTGAAGCTTTCTTT. Translation gives CASSLDGVTEAFF. The variable domain in full, with the rest retrieved from reference TRBV7-9 and TRBJ1-1, is DTGVSQNPRHKITKRGQNVTFRCDPISEHNRLYWYRQTLGQGPEFLTYFQNEAQLEKSRLLSDRFSAERPKGSFSTLEIQRTEQGDSAMYLCASSLDGVTEAFFGQGTRLTVV.

The gene calls are TRBV2 and TRBJ1-1, with a weak D call TRBD1 (5 bases). The germline V gene has CDR1 SNHLY and CDR2 FYNNEI. The V end lost 3 bases, the J end lost 0 bases, and 14 bases lay between the germline ends. This CDR3 has 16 residues. CDR3 sequence: CASSDRGGVMNTEAFF. CDR3 sequence (DNA): TGTGCCAGCAGTGACCGTGGGGGAGTAATGAACACTGAAGCTTTCTTT.

The chain recombines TRBV2 with TRBJ1-3, with TRBD1 matching over 9 bases. The CDR3 is 16 residues long. CDR1 SNHLY and CDR2 FYNNEI come from the germline V gene. The V and J ends lost 3 bases and 1 base, in that order; junction bases with no gene match: 4. CDR3 bases: TGTGCCAGCAGTGATTTCGGGACAGGGTCTGGAAACACCATATATTTT. Amino acids: CASSDFGTGSGNTIYF. Using reference TRBV2 and TRBJ1-3 for the parts outside the CDR3, the full variable domain is EPEVTQTPSHQVTQMGQEVILRCVPISNHLYFYWYRQILGQKVEFLVSFYNNEISEKSEIFDDQFSVERPDGSNFTLKIRSTKLEDSAMYFCASSDFGTGSGNTIYFGEGSWLTVV.

The V and J genes are TRBV10-3 and TRBJ2-3; 10 bases align to TRBD2. Germline trimming cut 10 bases from V and 2 bases from J; bases unmatched to any gene: 6. CDR3 length: 14 amino acids. Germline V lookup: CDR1 ENHRY, CDR2 SYGVKD. CDR3 loop: CATRLAGPTDTQYF. CDR3 in DNA: TGTGCCACGAGACTAGCGGGCCCCACAGATACGCAGTATTTT.

For the CDR3, the DNA is TGTGCCAGCAGCGACGGACTAGCGGAAGAGACCCAGTACTTC. Encoded protein: CASSDGLAEETQYF. V is TRBV2 and J is TRBJ2-5, with 10 nucleotides matching TRBD2. The germline gives CDR1 SNHLY, CDR2 FYNNEI. The CDR3 has 14 amino acids. The V and J ends lost 6 bases and 3 bases, in that order; junction bases with no gene match: 4.

This clone has only a few counts. V gene TRBV15 combines with J gene TRBJ2-7, with 8 bases lining up with TRBD2. The CDR3 totals 14 residues. The ends lost 5 bases at V and 2 bases at J; junction bases unmatched: 5. Germline V gene data show CDR1 as LNHNV and CDR2 as YYDKDF (reference sequence). The chain's CDR3 is CATSRARGAYEQYF. The CDR3, as DNA: TGTGCCACCAGCCGCGCGCGGGGGGCCTACGAGCAGTACTTC.

The chain couples TRBV19 to TRBJ1-4, with TRBD1 as a possible D gene (6 bases). Trimming removed 4 bases at V and 11 bases at J, with 14 bases between. Germline V gene lookup returns CDR1 LNHDA and CDR2 SQIVND (reference sequence). The CDR3 contains 13 residues. CDR3 residues: CASSTLEGEKLFF. In DNA form, the CDR3 reads TGTGCCAGTAGTACTTTGGAGGGGGAGAAACTGTTTTTT.

This chain links TRBV5-6 with TRBJ1-1; D remains unclear. The CDR3 sequence is 15 residues long. Germline loops: CDR1 SGHDT, CDR2 YYEEEE. V was cut by 4 bases and J by 1 base, with 14 bases left in between. CDR3 sequence: CASSLIVGRNTEAFF. The CDR3 DNA reads as TGTGCCAGCAGCCTCATAGTGGGGAGGAACACTGAAGCTTTCTTT.

The rearrangement links TRBV4-2 to TRBJ1-1; a weak D match, TRBD1 (5 bases). Trimming stripped 3 bases from V and 4 bases from J, with 24 bases between. This CDR3 is built from 18 residues. Germline CDR1 is LGHNA and CDR2 is YNFKEQ. CDR3 protein: CASSHPPMQGPGTTEAFF. In nucleotides, the CDR3 is TGTGCCAGCAGCCACCCCCCCATGCAGGGTCCGGGGACCACTGAAGCTTTCTTT.

V usage is TRBV6-1 and J usage is TRBJ1-3; no clear D. V dropped 7 bases and J dropped 2 bases, with 12 bases sitting between them. Germline V gives CDR1 MNHNS, CDR2 SASEGT. This CDR3 is built from 14 residues. In DNA form, the CDR3 reads TGTGCCAGCATTCTCCGGGGTGCTGGAAACACCATATATTTT. This sequence encodes CASILRGAGNTIYF.

The CDR3 here is CAISPMGLGDGYTF. Written as DNA, the CDR3 is TGTGCCATCAGTCCGATGGGTTTGGGGGATGGCTACACCTTC. V is TRBV10-3 and J is TRBJ1-2; possible D gene TRBD1, 5 bases. The CDR3 is 14 residues long. Germline assignment: CDR1 ENHRY and CDR2 SYGVKD. V shed 5 bases and J shed 6 bases, with 16 bases lying between them.

The rearrangement joins TRBV28 to TRBJ1-1; no clear D gene. Germline values: CDR1 MDHEN, CDR2 SYDVKM. The CDR3 loop spans 11 amino acids. Trimming shortened V by 1 base and J by 7 bases, and 4 bases separated the two germline ends. This CDR3 reads CASSLSIEAFF. As DNA, the CDR3 is TGTGCCAGCAGTTTATCCATTGAAGCTTTCTTT.